A single sample is the source of the 19 T cell receptor beta chains below, sequenced in a study of breast tumors, draining lymph nodes, adjacent tissues. TCRdb ran MiXCR on the multiplex PCR reads and lists one entry per CDR3 protein. The sample has about 140,000 distinct CDR3 sequences, around a third seen once. Samples came from axillary lymph nodes draining the breast cancer. Sequencing used axillary lymph node tissue. Receptor source: a female donor with breast cancer. Some clones in this sample may be carry-over from other donors' samples.

This clonotype appeared many times. This sequence joins TRBV5-1 and TRBJ2-3; 15 bases line up with TRBD2. CDR3 length: 18 amino acids. Germline loops: CDR1 SGHRS, CDR2 YFSETQ. Losses at the gene ends were 3 bases for V and 0 bases for J; bases not matched to a gene: 5. This CDR3 is CASSSGLAGGLSTDTQYF. DNA for the CDR3: TGCGCCAGCAGCTCGGGACTAGCGGGGGGCCTTAGCACAGATACGCAGTATTTT.

In its sample, this clonotype was seen many times. The chain recombines TRBV6-5 with TRBJ2-2; D is unclear. Trimming removed 0 bases at V and 3 bases at J, with 11 bases between. Germline V gene data show CDR1 as MNHEY and CDR2 as SVGAGI. This CDR3 spans 16 amino acids. CDR3 amino acids: CASSYSWVLYTGELFF. CDR3 bases: TGTGCCAGCAGTTACTCTTGGGTGTTGTACACCGGGGAGCTGTTTTTT.

In this sample, this clonotype turned up many times. In DNA, the CDR3 is TGTGCCAGCAGGAAACACAGGGGCTCCTACGAGCAGTACGTC. This sequence encodes CASRKHRGSYEQYV. The chain is built from TRBV12-3 or TRBV12-4 and TRBJ2-7, with 7 bases aligning to TRBD1. The CDR3 runs to 14 residues. With V trimmed by 6 bases and J by 0 bases, 5 bases remained unmatched.

V is TRBV18 and J is TRBJ2-7, with D perhaps matching TRBD1 (5 bases). Trimming removed 3 bases at V and 4 bases at J, with 16 bases between. The CDR3 consists of 15 residues. Looked up from germline, CDR1 is KGHSH and CDR2 is LQKENI. CDR3 nucleotide sequence: TGTGCCAGCTCACCGTCAGGGTCGTGCAGGTACGAGCAGTACTTC. Amino acid sequence: CASSPSGSCRYEQYF. The full variable domain, in which reference TRBV18 and TRBJ2-7 provide the parts outside the CDR3, is NAGVMQNPRHLVRRRGQEARLRCSPMKGHSHVYWYRQLPEEGLKFMVYLQKENIIDESGMPKERFSAEFPKEGPSILRIQQVVRGDSAAYFCASSPSGSCRYEQYFGPGTRLTVT.

This clonotype has at least ten counts. At one boundary the junction diverges from the germline segment, which might be a read error. This chain uses TRBV30 with TRBJ1-6; tentatively, D is TRBD1 (6 bases). This CDR3 region has 15 residues. CDR1 is GTSNPN, CDR2 SVGIG, per germline (reference sequence). CDR3 sequence reads: CGIDRGGLPNSPLHF. CDR3 nucleotides: TGCGGAATTGATAGGGGGGGGCTCCCAAATTCACCCCTCCACTTT.

Ten or more counts support this clonotype. V is TRBV7-9 and J is TRBJ1-6, with TRBD1 identical over 11 bases. CDR1 SEHNR and CDR2 FQNEAQ come from the germline V gene (reference sequence). V dropped 1 base and J dropped 10; count of bases not matched to a gene: 3. The CDR3 spans 15 residues. This chain's CDR3 is CASSLVGTGGSPLHF. Here the CDR3 DNA reads TGTGCCAGCAGCTTAGTGGGGACAGGGGGATCACCCCTCCACTTT. Using reference TRBV7-9 and TRBJ1-6 for the parts outside the CDR3, the full variable domain is DTGVSQNPRHKITKRGQNVTFRCDPISEHNRLYWYRQTLGQGPEFLTYFQNEAQLEKSRLLSDRFSAERPKGSFSTLEIQRTEQGDSAMYLCASSLVGTGGSPLHFGNGTRLTVT.

In its sample, this clonotype was seen many times. The rearrangement uses TRBV12-5 and TRBJ1-5; D remains unclear. The V end lost 5 bases, the J end lost 5 bases, and 4 bases lay between the germline ends. The CDR3 consists of 11 residues. Germline-derived CDR1 and CDR2 are LGHNT and FRNRAP. As DNA, the CDR3 is TGTGCTAGTGGTCTAGATCAGCCCCAGCATTTT. As protein: CASGLDQPQHF.

This clonotype has ten or more counts. V is TRBV7-2 and J is TRBJ1-2, with D possibly matching TRBD1 (5 bases). Trimming cost V 1 base and J 4 bases, with 16 bases left between them. Germline values: CDR1 SGHTA, CDR2 FQGNSA. The CDR3 loop spans 16 amino acids. This chain's CDR3 is CASSLDGQGIVYGYTF. The CDR3 DNA sequence: TGTGCCAGCAGCTTAGATGGGCAGGGTATTGTCTATGGCTACACCTTC. Filled out from reference TRBV7-2 and TRBJ1-2, the complete variable domain reads GAGVSQSPSNKVTEKGKDVELRCDPISGHTALYWYRQSLGQGLEFLIYFQGNSAPDKSGLPSDRFSAERTGGSVSTLTIQRTQQEDSAVYLCASSLDGQGIVYGYTFGSGTRLTVV.

This clonotype has ten or more counts. This chain connects TRBV2 to TRBJ1-4, with D possibly being TRBD1 (6 bases). The CDR3 runs 15 residues. The V end lost 5 bases, the J end lost 3 bases, and 13 bases lay between the germline ends. Germline CDR1 and CDR2: SNHLY and FYNNEI. CDR3 in amino acids: CASSPQGFANEKLFF. CDR3 in DNA: TGTGCCAGCAGTCCTCAGGGGTTTGCTAATGAAAAACTGTTTTTT.

This chain connects TRBV5-1 to TRBJ2-5, with 12 nucleotides matching TRBD1. Germline loops: CDR1 SGHRS, CDR2 YFSETQ. The CDR3 runs 17 residues. V was clipped by 7 bases and J by 7 bases; unmatched bases: 17. DNA for the CDR3: TGCGCCAGCGGGGACAGGGGGCGCGGGGCCTCCGTTGGGACCCAGTACTTC. Its protein product is CASGDRGRGASVGTQYF.

This clonotype was counted many times. This clone may be a read error of a much larger clone one base away. This chain connects TRBV9 to TRBJ2-5; no clear D. CDR1 and CDR2 from the germline V gene are SGDLS and YYNGEE. The CDR3 runs to 15 residues. The CDR3: CASSVLGINQETPYF. CDR3 coding DNA: TGTGCCAGCAGCGTACTGGGCATAAACCAAGAGACCCCGTACTTC.

A note on this clonotype: A much larger clone differs by one base, so this may be a read error. The rearrangement joins TRBV11-2 to TRBJ1-2; TRBD1 matches at 7 bases. The junction had 6 bases not matched to a gene; V was cut back by 3 bases and J by 8 bases. From germline, CDR1 is SGHAT and CDR2 FQNNGV. The CDR3 contains 13 residues. The CDR3: CASSFTGATGYTF. The CDR3 DNA sequence: TGTGCCAGCAGCTTTACAGGGGCTACGGGCTACACCTTC.

As to this clonotype: A much bigger clone sits one base away, suggesting this may be a read error. This chain connects TRBV11-1 to TRBJ2-5; D perhaps matches TRBD2 (6 bases). CDR3 length: 16 amino acids. The germline CDR1 and CDR2 sequences are SGHAT and FQDESV (reference sequence). This CDR3 reads CASSLSSASYQETQHF. The CDR3 coding sequence is TGTGCCAGCAGCTTATCTAGCGCTTCGTACCAAGAGACCCAGCACTTC.

This clonotype was seen ten or more times. The V and J genes are TRBV20-1 and TRBJ1-1, with unresolved D. The germline V gene encodes CDR1 DFQATT and CDR2 SNEGSKA (reference sequence). This CDR3 region has 14 residues. Trimming took off 5 bases at V and 1 base at J, with 14 bases between the two ends. CDR3 bases: TGCAGTGCTCAACGAACACCTACGAACACTGAAGCTTTCTTT. This translates into CSAQRTPTNTEAFF.

As for this clonotype: One end of the junction is discordant with germline, which a read error may explain. The chain couples TRBV20-1 to TRBJ2-7, with TRBD1 identical over 11 bases. The CDR3 length is 16 residues. From germline, CDR1 is DFQATT and CDR2 SNEGSKA (reference sequence). The CDR3 is CSAHSGTGGNGYEQHF. The CDR3, as DNA: TGCAGTGCTCATTCCGGGACAGGGGGAAATGGCTACGAGCAGCACTTC.

This clonotype was detected many times. The chain recombines TRBV5-1 with TRBJ1-2; D possibly corresponds to TRBD1 (6 bases). Trimming removed 3 bases at V and 8 bases at J, with 14 bases between. Germline V gene lookup returns CDR1 SGHRS and CDR2 YFSETQ. The CDR3 runs to 13 residues. The CDR3 protein is CASSSAGARGYTF. CDR3 in DNA: TGCGCCAGCAGCTCAGCAGGGGCTCGCGGCTACACCTTC.

The CDR3 DNA sequence: TGTGCCAGCAACCGGGGTTGGACTGAAGCTTTCTTT. The encoded protein is CASNRGWTEAFF. V usage is TRBV28 and J usage is TRBJ1-1; D unresolved. Germline values: CDR1 MDHEN, CDR2 SYDVKM. V was trimmed by 7 bases and J by 5 bases, leaving 11 bases between them. There are 12 residues in the CDR3.

This clonotype has a count of ten or more. The rearrangement uses TRBV30 and TRBJ1-5; 8 bases map to TRBD1. The germline gives CDR1 GTSNPN, CDR2 SVGIG (reference sequence). V gave up 3 bases and J gave up 5 bases; unmatched junction bases: 6. The CDR3 has 14 amino acids. The CDR3 loop is CAWRRTGRDQPQHF. The CDR3 DNA sequence: TGTGCCTGGAGGAGGACAGGGCGGGATCAGCCCCAGCATTTT.

This clonotype was found many times. J is TRBJ1-2 and V is TRBV20-1; maybe TRBD1 (5 bases). V was clipped by 0 bases and J by 3 bases, with 20 bases between them. The germline V gene encodes CDR1 DFQATT and CDR2 SNEGSKA (reference sequence). The CDR3 is 17 amino acids. The CDR3 region is CSAREVNNYDRHYGYTF. CDR3 in DNA: TGCAGTGCTAGAGAGGTGAACAACTATGACAGACACTATGGCTACACCTTC.